The 21 T cell receptor beta chains below all came from one sample that was sequenced in a study of shared clonotypes between healthy human individuals. Libraries were prepared by immunoSEQ multiplex PCR; TCRdb keeps only in-frame clonotypes and omits some of them. This table has millions of clones, 85% to 95% appearing once. Sequencing was carried out using naive CD4+ T cells sorted from blood. Stated subset: CD45RA+ positively selected. These receptors were taken from a young man in good health.

The rearrangement links TRBV7-8 to TRBJ1-1; D is perhaps TRBD1 (5 bases). Germline loops: CDR1 SGHVS, CDR2 FQNEAQ. There are 16 residues in the CDR3. V lost 5 bases and J lost 2, with 18 bases in between. The CDR3 loop reads CASSPRTPGLNTEAFF. The CDR3 DNA reads TGTGCCAGCAGCCCCCGCACTCCGGGGCTAAACACTGAAGCTTTCTTT.

The V and J genes are TRBV11-2 and TRBJ2-5; possibly TRBD1 for D (6 bases). With 1 base removed from V and 5 bases from J, the gap between germline ends came to 14 bases. The CDR3 totals 15 residues. Germline CDR1 is SGHAT and CDR2 is FQNNGV. The chain's CDR3 is CASSLGRGYSETQYF. CDR3 in DNA: TGTGCCAGCAGCTTAGGAAGGGGGTATTCGGAGACCCAGTACTTC.

This clone was recorded once. This rearrangement joins TRBV7-9 to TRBJ2-1; TRBD2 matches 8 bases. The germline V gene encodes CDR1 SEHNR and CDR2 FQNEAQ (reference sequence). Trimming cost V 3 bases and J 7 bases; bases outside gene matches: 5. The CDR3 has 14 amino acids. The CDR3 DNA is TGTGCCAGCAGCTTTACACTAGCGGAAAATGAGCAGTTCTTC. This gives the protein CASSFTLAENEQFF.

V usage is TRBV18 and J usage is TRBJ1-5; D not resolved. CDR3 length: 14 amino acids. Trimming stripped 3 bases from V and 6 bases from J, with 12 bases between. CDR1 and CDR2 from the germline V gene are KGHSH and LQKENI. CDR3 region: CASSPSWGTQPQHF. In DNA, the CDR3 is TGTGCCAGCTCACCTTCTTGGGGTACTCAGCCCCAGCATTTT.

As to this clone: In the same sample, other DNA sequences code for this CDR3. The chain links TRBV6-1 to TRBJ2-2; the D gene is possibly TRBD2 (5 bases). Germline CDR1 and CDR2: MNHNS and SASEGT. V lost 6 bases and J 2 bases, leaving 10 bases between the germline ends. The CDR3 has 14 amino acids. CDR3 DNA: TGTGCCAGCAGAGTGAGCGGAAACACCGGGGAGCTGTTTTTT. Translating it yields CASRVSGNTGELFF.

As to this clone: A single base separates this from a much larger clone, so it may be a read error. The chain joins TRBV11-1 to TRBJ2-7; 8 bases map to TRBD1. The CDR3 runs 12 residues. V was pared by 4 bases and J by 4 bases, with 0 bases of the junction left unmatched. Germline CDR1 is SGHAT and CDR2 is FQDESV (reference sequence). This CDR3 is CASSWTGYEQYF. The CDR3 bases are TGTGCCAGCAGCTGGACAGGGTACGAGCAGTACTTC.

CDR3 region: CAISENGSGAEAFF. CDR3 coding DNA: TGTGCCATCAGTGAGAACGGCAGTGGGGCTGAAGCTTTCTTT. V gene TRBV10-3 combines with J gene TRBJ1-1; D ambiguous. With 2 bases removed from V and 6 bases from J, the gap between germline ends came to 13 bases. This CDR3 comprises 14 residues. The germline gives CDR1 ENHRY, CDR2 SYGVKD.

J is TRBJ2-7 and V is TRBV18; D is perhaps TRBD1 (5 bases). The CDR3 is made up of 14 amino acids. V was pared by 2 bases and J by 2 bases, with 10 bases between. Germline lookup yields CDR1 KGHSH and CDR2 LQKENI. The CDR3 spells CASSPGATTYEQYF. In nucleotides, the CDR3 is TGTGCCAGCTCACCAGGGGCCACCACCTACGAGCAGTACTTC.

V usage is TRBV7-2 and J usage is TRBJ2-1; D is ambiguous. V was shortened by 7 bases and J by 10 bases, with 11 bases between the two germline ends. Germline loops: CDR1 SGHTA, CDR2 FQGNSA. CDR3 length equals 11 residues. In nucleotides, the CDR3 is TGTGCCAGCACTGACTTAGGGGAGCAGTTCTTC. Translating gives CASTDLGEQFF. Full variable domain (outside the CDR3, taken from reference TRBV7-2 and TRBJ2-1): GAGVSQSPSNKVTEKGKDVELRCDPISGHTALYWYRQSLGQGLEFLIYFQGNSAPDKSGLPSDRFSAERTGGSVSTLTIQRTQQEDSAVYLCASTDLGEQFFGPGTRLTVL.

The gene calls are TRBV6-5 and TRBJ2-5; 12 bases match TRBD2. The CDR3 extends over 15 amino acids. Germline V gene sequence: CDR1 MNHEY, CDR2 SVGAGI. Trimming removed 6 bases from V and 2 bases from J; junction bases left unmatched: 4. In nucleotides, the CDR3 is TGTGCCAGCAGCCGACTAGCGGGGGCTCAAGAGACCCAGTACTTC. Its protein is CASSRLAGAQETQYF.

As to this clone: The sample contains more than one DNA sequence encoding this CDR3. This chain links TRBV5-1 with TRBJ1-2; weak D call: TRBD1 (6 bases). Germline CDR1 is SGHRS and CDR2 is YFSETQ. The CDR3 is 12 residues long. Deletions cut 0 bases from V and 8 bases from J, with 8 bases between. The CDR3 sequence is CASSLAGEGYTF. DNA of the CDR3: TGCGCCAGCAGCTTGGCAGGGGAGGGCTACACCTTC.

The CDR3 region has the DNA TGTGCCATCGGGAGTGCGGGCACTGAAGCTTTCTTT. Encoded protein: CAIGSAGTEAFF. The J gene is TRBJ1-1, the V gene TRBV10-3, with D hard to call. The V end was cut by 8 bases, the J end by 4 bases, with 11 bases between. Per germline, CDR1 ENHRY and CDR2 SYGVKD. The CDR3 has 12 amino acids.

J is TRBJ2-1 and V is TRBV5-1; D gene ambiguous. This CDR3 is 15 amino acids long. The V end lost 0 bases, the J end lost 0 bases, and 7 bases lay between the germline ends. CDR1 SGHRS and CDR2 YFSETQ come from the germline V gene. In DNA, the CDR3 is TGCGCCAGCAGCTTGGACTACCCCTCCTACAATGAGCAGTTCTTC. Translated, it gives CASSLDYPSYNEQFF.

The V and J genes are TRBV7-9 and TRBJ2-2; D not resolved. Germline CDR1 SEHNR, CDR2 FQNEAQ (reference sequence). V was pared by 2 bases and J by 6 bases, with 10 bases between. This CDR3 has 14 amino acids. The CDR3 region has the DNA TGTGCCAGCAGCTTAAATTCGTATCCCGGGGAGCTGTTTTTT. Its protein product is CASSLNSYPGELFF.

The chain carries TRBV5-1 and TRBJ1-1; 7 bases match TRBD1. The V segment lost 4 bases and the J segment 1 base; nucleotides outside the gene matches: 19. The germline V gene has CDR1 SGHRS and CDR2 YFSETQ. This CDR3 is built from 19 residues. CDR3 region: CASSPWGTGVRDGNTEAFF. DNA of the CDR3: TGCGCCAGCAGCCCCTGGGGAACAGGGGTGAGGGATGGGAACACTGAAGCTTTCTTT.

CDR3 residues: CAISDTAGVTDTQYF. The CDR3 coding sequence is TGTGCCATCAGTGATACAGCGGGGGTCACAGATACGCAGTATTTT. V gene TRBV10-3 combines with J gene TRBJ2-3, with 8 nucleotides matching TRBD2. V shed 3 bases and J 2 bases; nucleotides not matched to a gene: 4. The CDR3 covers 15 residues. Germline lookup yields CDR1 ENHRY and CDR2 SYGVKD.

With regard to this clone: At the DNA level, this CDR3 is encoded by other sequences in the same sample as well. The rearrangement uses TRBV28 and TRBJ1-6; D might be TRBD1 (5 bases). Trimming took off 2 bases at V and 7 bases at J, with 9 bases between the two ends. The CDR3 consists of 14 residues. CDR1 is MDHEN and CDR2 is SYDVKM in the germline V gene. The CDR3 is CASSLGGGNSPLHF. The CDR3 nucleotides are TGTGCCAGCAGTTTAGGGGGTGGGAATTCACCCCTCCACTTT. The full variable domain, its missing parts supplied by reference TRBV28 and TRBJ1-6, is DVKVTQSSRYLVKRTGEKVFLECVQDMDHENMFWYRQDPGLGLRLIYFSYDVKMKEKGDIPEGYSVSREKKERFSLILESASTNQTSMYLCASSLGGGNSPLHFGNGTRLTVT.

The rearrangement joins TRBV6-1 to TRBJ2-2, with no clear D. This CDR3 spans 14 amino acids. CDR1 and CDR2 (germline): MNHNS, SASEGT. The V gene lost 1 base and the J gene lost 2 bases, with 5 bases spanning the gap. Here the CDR3 reads CASSEGINTGELFF. CDR3 DNA sequence: TGTGCCAGCAGTGAAGGAATTAACACCGGGGAGCTGTTTTTT.

For this clone: In the same sample, other DNA sequences code for this CDR3. V and J are TRBV18 and TRBJ2-7; either TRBD1 or TRBD2 may fit D (6 bases each). V was clipped by 3 bases and J by 5 bases, with 11 bases between them. Looked up from germline, CDR1 is KGHSH and CDR2 is LQKENI. The CDR3 sequence is 13 residues long. As DNA, the CDR3 is TGTGCCAGCTCACCCTTGGGGGGCAACGAGCAGTACTTC. Protein sequence: CASSPLGGNEQYF.

Worth noting for this clone: A much larger clone sits a single nucleotide away, making a read error possible. The V and J genes are TRBV6-6 and TRBJ1-1, with no clear D. V lost 4 bases, J lost 0 bases, and 6 bases lay in between. The V gene's germline CDR1 is MNHNY and CDR2 SVGAGI (reference sequence). The CDR3 extends over 13 amino acids. The CDR3 region is CASSFRMNTEAFF. CDR3 DNA sequence: TGTGCCAGCAGTTTCAGGATGAACACTGAAGCTTTCTTT.

V and J are TRBV28 and TRBJ1-4, with 8 bases that match TRBD1. The length of the CDR3 is 14 residues. Germline V gene sequence: CDR1 MDHEN, CDR2 SYDVKM. Losses at the gene ends were 6 bases for V and 7 bases for J; bases not matched to a gene: 7. In nucleotides, the CDR3 is TGTGCCAGCAGCCGACAGGGGAAGGGTGAAAAACTGTTTTTT. Translated, it gives CASSRQGKGEKLFF.